One and the same sample provided the 24 T cell receptor beta chains below, sequenced in a study of blood T cell repertoires in COVID-19. This table comes from immunoSEQ multiplex PCR, and its TCRdb copy is limited to in-frame clones, with some not included. The table includes about 330,000 clones, around 84% detected once. Input material: PBMCs or T cells enriched from blood (not recorded which). Receptors were obtained from a woman under 30 who had recovered from COVID-19.

V gene TRBV30 combines with J gene TRBJ1-1, with 10 bases aligning to TRBD1. The length of the CDR3 is 14 residues. The junction had 6 bases not matched to a gene; V was cut back by 2 bases and J by 6 bases. Germline V CDR1 and CDR2: GTSNPN, SVGIG (reference sequence). CDR3 nucleotides: TGTGCCTGGAGTAGTGGGACAGGGGCCTCTGAAGCTTTCTTT. This encodes CAWSSGTGASEAFF.

The CDR3, as DNA: TGTGCCAGCGGCCTCGCACATAAGGGGCTGGGCGGCTACACCTTC. Translated: CASGLAHKGLGGYTF. The gene calls are TRBV28 and TRBJ1-2, with D maybe TRBD1 (5 bases). The CDR3 runs 15 residues. Trimming pared 8 bases from V and 8 bases from J, leaving 24 bases between. Looked up from germline, CDR1 is MDHEN and CDR2 is SYDVKM.

This clone came up a few times. V gene TRBV4-1 combines with J gene TRBJ1-2; D is uncertain. CDR3 length: 15 residues. Trimming stripped 6 bases from V and 7 bases from J, with 21 bases between. CDR1 and CDR2 from the germline V gene are MGHRA and YSYEKL. In nucleotides, the CDR3 is TGCGCCAGCAGTTCGGTGTGGAGGCGCTCGTCTGGCTACACCTTC. Its translation: CASSSVWRRSSGYTF.

In this sample, this clone turned up a few times. The chain links TRBV5-1 to TRBJ2-1, with TRBD2 matching 10 bases. J was trimmed by 2 bases and V by 4 bases; bases with no gene match: 6. The CDR3 has 16 residues. Per germline, CDR1 SGHRS and CDR2 YFSETQ. The CDR3 loop is CASSPRTSGTYNEQFF. In nucleotides, the CDR3 is TGCGCCAGCAGCCCCCGGACTAGCGGAACCTACAATGAGCAGTTCTTC.

As for this clone: At one end, the junction sequence differs from germline, possibly due to a read error. This sequence joins TRBV29-1 and TRBJ1-2; D is ambiguous. Germline-derived CDR1 and CDR2 are SQVTM and ANQGSEA. The CDR3 covers 11 residues. For the CDR3, the DNA is TGCAGTGTTGGCCGGGAGGATGGCTACACCTTC. Protein sequence: CSVGREDGYTF.

This chain uses TRBV7-9 with TRBJ2-2; 8 bases agree with TRBD1. Trimming at V came to 8 bases and at J to 3 bases, leaving 17 bases not matched to a gene. This CDR3 contains 18 residues. From germline, CDR1 is SEHNR and CDR2 FQNEAQ (reference sequence). CDR3 amino acids: CASLSGQVPSYDTGELFF. CDR3 nucleotide sequence: TGTGCCAGCCTATCGGGACAGGTCCCATCTTACGACACCGGGGAGCTGTTTTTT.

The V and J genes are TRBV4-1 and TRBJ1-2; TRBD1 is a possible D gene (6 bases). CDR3 size: 14 residues. The V gene's germline CDR1 is MGHRA and CDR2 YSYEKL. The ends were cut back, 0 bases at V and 8 bases at J, with 13 bases in the middle. Written as DNA, the CDR3 is TGCGCCAGCAGCCAAGATTGGGGGCTGGGAGGCTACACCTTC. Its protein product is CASSQDWGLGGYTF.

The rearrangement links TRBV30 to TRBJ1-4, with 7 bases fitting TRBD1. Germline V gives CDR1 GTSNPN, CDR2 SVGIG (reference sequence). The CDR3 contains 17 residues. V was pared by 0 bases and J by 7 bases, with 14 bases of the junction left unmatched. In DNA form, the CDR3 reads TGTGCCTGGAGTGTCGGGTATGGAGGGGGCTTGAGTGAAAAACTGTTTTTT. It is translated as CAWSVGYGGGLSEKLFF.

The V call is TRBV27, the J call TRBJ2-7, with 8 nucleotides matching TRBD1. CDR1 MNHEY and CDR2 SMNVEV come from the germline V gene (reference sequence). This CDR3 is 14 amino acids long. Germline trimming cut 5 bases from V and 3 bases from J; bases unmatched to any gene: 6. The CDR3 nucleotides read TGTGCCAGCAGTCTAAAGGGACAGGTCTACGAGCAGTACTTC. Protein: CASSLKGQVYEQYF.

This chain connects TRBV4-1 to TRBJ1-2, with 7 bases identical to TRBD1. V shed 4 bases and J 4 bases; nucleotides not matched to a gene: 15. CDR3 length equals 17 residues. Looked up from germline, CDR1 is MGHRA and CDR2 is YSYEKL. In nucleotides, the CDR3 is TGCGCCAGCAGCCCTACCATTTTCCGGGACAGAACCTATGGCTACACCTTC. Amino acid sequence: CASSPTIFRDRTYGYTF.

The chain couples TRBV4-2 to TRBJ2-3; 8 bases are a match to TRBD2. The CDR3 has 16 amino acids. V trimming: 4 bases; J trimming: 2 bases; junction bases outside the gene matches: 8. Germline V gene data show CDR1 as LGHNA and CDR2 as YNFKEQ. Written as DNA, the CDR3 is TGTGCCAGCAGCCCCCAGCGGGGGACCCCCACAGATACGCAGTATTTT. Its translation: CASSPQRGTPTDTQYF.

V usage is TRBV27 and J usage is TRBJ1-2; 7 bases map to TRBD1. With 5 bases clipped from V and 2 bases from J, the junction kept 8 bases outside the gene matches. Germline CDR1 and CDR2: MNHEY and SMNVEV (reference sequence). The CDR3 length is 15 residues. The CDR3 loop is CASSTHQGGNYGYTF. The DNA of the CDR3 is TGTGCCAGCAGTACGCACCAGGGGGGCAACTATGGCTACACCTTC.

The rearrangement links TRBV4-2 to TRBJ1-3; 8 bases map to TRBD1. The CDR3 spans 16 residues. V dropped 4 bases and J dropped 4; count of bases not matched to a gene: 9. Germline V gene sequence: CDR1 LGHNA, CDR2 YNFKEQ. CDR3 sequence: CASSRWTGRLGNTIYF. The CDR3 coding sequence is TGTGCCAGCAGCCGGTGGACAGGGCGATTGGGAAACACCATATATTTT.

This clone has only one observation. The V gene is TRBV10-3, the J gene TRBJ1-2; TRBD1 agrees at 9 bases. Looked up from germline, CDR1 is ENHRY and CDR2 is SYGVKD. The length of the CDR3 is 13 residues. The trim removed 4 bases at V and 8 bases at J, leaving 5 bases unmatched. CDR3 sequence (DNA): TGTGCCATCAGTGGGACAGGGGTAGGAGGCTACACCTTC. Translated: CAISGTGVGGYTF.

The chain combines TRBV9 with TRBJ2-2, with TRBD1 matching over 10 bases. CDR3 length equals 16 residues. V shed 3 bases and J 4 bases; nucleotides not matched to a gene: 6. Germline V gene sequence: CDR1 SGDLS, CDR2 YYNGEE. The chain's CDR3 is CASSAHGQGGTGELFF. In nucleotides, the CDR3 is TGTGCCAGCAGCGCCCATGGACAGGGGGGCACCGGGGAGCTGTTTTTT.

The chain employs TRBV2 and TRBJ1-3, with unresolved D. V was clipped by 7 bases and J by 2 bases, with 12 bases between them. Germline CDR1 SNHLY, CDR2 FYNNEI. The CDR3 loop spans 14 amino acids. This CDR3 reads CASKKNSAGNTIYF. CDR3 bases: TGTGCCAGCAAAAAAAATTCGGCTGGAAACACCATATATTTT. Complete variable domain (other parts from reference TRBV2 and TRBJ1-3): EPEVTQTPSHQVTQMGQEVILRCVPISNHLYFYWYRQILGQKVEFLVSFYNNEISEKSEIFDDQFSVERPDGSNFTLKIRSTKLEDSAMYFCASKKNSAGNTIYFGEGSWLTVV.

The genes are TRBV4-1 and TRBJ1-2; no firm D call. This CDR3 region has 14 residues. The V gene's germline CDR1 is MGHRA and CDR2 YSYEKL. The V and J ends lost 1 base and 7 bases respectively, with 13 bases between them. As DNA, the CDR3 is TGCGCCAGCAGCCAAGTTGGAGGGAGGAGTGGCTACACCTTC. This sequence encodes CASSQVGGRSGYTF.

The J gene is TRBJ2-3, the V gene TRBV5-5, with 11 bases aligning to TRBD2. Trimming took 4 bases from V and 10 from J; bases not matched to a gene: 26. Germline CDR1 is SGHKS and CDR2 is YYEKEE (reference sequence). This CDR3 has 20 amino acids. In DNA, the CDR3 is TGTGCCAGCAGCAGCCACCCGACTAGCGGGACAACCCAGGGGAGATACGCGCAGTATTTT. The encoded protein is CASSSHPTSGTTQGRYAQYF. The full variable domain, its missing parts supplied by reference TRBV5-5 and TRBJ2-3, is DAGVTQSPTHLIKTRGQQVTLRCSPISGHKSVSWYQQVLGQGPQFIFQYYEKEERGRGNFPDRFSARQFPNYSSELNVNALLLGDSALYLCASSSHPTSGTTQGRYAQYFGPGTRLTVL.

V is TRBV20-1 and J is TRBJ2-1; D assignment may be TRBD1 or TRBD2 (6 bases each). Trimming left V 5 bases short and J 5 bases short, with 13 bases between. The CDR3 sequence is 13 residues long. CDR1 is DFQATT, CDR2 SNEGSKA, per germline (reference sequence). CDR3: CSAGGGHHNEQFF. CDR3 DNA: TGCAGTGCTGGTGGGGGGCACCACAATGAGCAGTTCTTC.

CDR3 nucleotide sequence: TGTGCCAGCGAGACTAGCGGGCCTCCGGTAAGCCCCGAGCAGTACTTC. It codes for CASETSGPPVSPEQYF. The chain carries TRBV28 and TRBJ2-7; 10 bases line up with TRBD2. The CDR3 totals 16 residues. J was trimmed by 6 bases and V by 8 bases; bases with no gene match: 16. Per the germline V gene, CDR1 is MDHEN and CDR2 is SYDVKM.

The chain carries TRBV30 and TRBJ1-1, with 12 bases matching TRBD1. This CDR3 contains 18 residues. J gave up 2 bases and V 4 bases, and 14 bases lay outside the gene matches. From germline, CDR1 is GTSNPN and CDR2 SVGIG (reference sequence). The CDR3 region has the DNA TGTGCCTGGATTGGAGGGACAGGGGGCGCGTCCCCAAACACTGAAGCTTTCTTT. It is translated as CAWIGGTGGASPNTEAFF.

The J gene is TRBJ2-3, the V gene TRBV7-2; D might be TRBD2 (5 bases). The germline V gene encodes CDR1 SGHTA and CDR2 FQGNSA. The CDR3 runs 14 residues. V lost 1 base and J 4 bases, leaving 9 bases between the germline ends. CDR3 amino acids: CASSLVDGADTQYF. The CDR3 nucleotides are TGTGCCAGCAGCTTAGTTGACGGGGCAGATACGCAGTATTTT.

The table lists this clone with a count of one. The rearrangement joins TRBV27 to TRBJ2-3, with 8 bases that match TRBD1. The CDR3 length is 15 residues. After removal of 2 bases from V and 6 bases from J, the junction contained 7 bases not matched to a gene. CDR1 is MNHEY and CDR2 is SMNVEV in the germline V gene (reference sequence). The CDR3 DNA follows: TGTGCCAGCAGTTTAAAGGGCAGGGGGCGCGATACGCAGTATTTT. It codes for CASSLKGRGRDTQYF.

This sequence joins TRBV30 and TRBJ2-1, with D possibly being TRBD2 (5 bases). Germline V gives CDR1 GTSNPN, CDR2 SVGIG (reference sequence). The V gene lost 7 bases and the J gene lost 10 bases, with 23 bases spanning the gap. There are 14 residues in the CDR3. In DNA, the CDR3 is TGTGCCTCCCGGTCTTTACTAGTCCGTGGAGAGCAGTTCTTC. Translation: CASRSLLVRGEQFF.